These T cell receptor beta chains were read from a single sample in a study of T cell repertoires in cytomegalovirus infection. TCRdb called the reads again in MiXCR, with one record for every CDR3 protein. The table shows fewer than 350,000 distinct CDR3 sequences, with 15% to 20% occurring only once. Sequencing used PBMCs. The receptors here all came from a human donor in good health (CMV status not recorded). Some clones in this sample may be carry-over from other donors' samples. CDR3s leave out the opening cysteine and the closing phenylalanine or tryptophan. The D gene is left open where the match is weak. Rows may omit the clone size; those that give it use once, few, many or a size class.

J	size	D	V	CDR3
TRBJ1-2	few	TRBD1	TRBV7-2	ASSLGGTGASPGYT
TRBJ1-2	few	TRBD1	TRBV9	ASSEAGGSNYGYT
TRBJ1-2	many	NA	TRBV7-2	ASSLYTGYYGYT
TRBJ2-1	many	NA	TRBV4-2	ASSQEGAPGTGEQF
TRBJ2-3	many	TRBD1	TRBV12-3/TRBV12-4	ASSFEGARDTQY
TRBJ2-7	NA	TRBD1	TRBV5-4	ASSRTGSTPYEQY
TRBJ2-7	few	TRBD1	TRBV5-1	ASSWTGQGFDEQY
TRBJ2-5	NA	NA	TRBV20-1	SAQDYKETQY
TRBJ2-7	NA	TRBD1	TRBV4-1	ASSQRTGTPSEQY
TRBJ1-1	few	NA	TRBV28	ASSLGHTEAF
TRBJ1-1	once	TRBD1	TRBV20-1	SARSFGQATEAF
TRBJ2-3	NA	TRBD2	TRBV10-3	AISDLAGGALETSTDTQY
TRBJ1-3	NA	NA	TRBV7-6	ASSYGEAGNTIY
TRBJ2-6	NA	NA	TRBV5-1	ASQTTGANVLT
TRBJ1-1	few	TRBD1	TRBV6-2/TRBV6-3	ASRTTGTVEAF
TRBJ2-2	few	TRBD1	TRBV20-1	SAATGGEPDTGELF
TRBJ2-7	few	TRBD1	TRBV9	ASSEGTGTVYEQY
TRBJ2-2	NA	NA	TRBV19	ASSIRLTGELF
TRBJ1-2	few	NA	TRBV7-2	ASSLGRQRNYGYT
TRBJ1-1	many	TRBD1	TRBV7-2	ASRLRDSLNTEAF
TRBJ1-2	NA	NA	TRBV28	ASSLDTNYGYT
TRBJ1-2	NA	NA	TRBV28	ASSPNRDNHGYT